This entry lists 14 T cell receptor beta chains sequenced from one sample in a study of blood T cell repertoires in COVID-19. Generated by immunoSEQ multiplex PCR, the TCRdb table keeps only in-frame clones and is missing some. The profile shows over 80,000 clones, about 90% of them singletons. Material for sequencing was peripheral blood. Every receptor here comes from a human donor in a cohort sampled during active COVID-19.

This chain links TRBV6-6 with TRBJ1-2; a possible D gene is TRBD1 (5 bases). Trimming cost V 0 bases and J 6 bases, with 14 bases left between them. Germline V gene lookup returns CDR1 MNHNY and CDR2 SVGAGI (reference sequence). The CDR3 contains 15 residues. CDR3 region: CASSYSKGVSHGYTF. The CDR3 DNA sequence: TGTGCCAGCAGTTACTCGAAAGGGGTTAGTCATGGCTACACCTTC.

The table lists this clone with a few counts. The chain joins TRBV3-1 (or the pseudogene TRBV3-2) to TRBJ2-1; D ambiguous. The germline V gene has CDR1 LGHDT and CDR2 YNNKEL (reference sequence). V gave up 6 bases and J gave up 0 bases, with 12 bases separating them. The CDR3 runs to 15 residues. Here the CDR3 reads CASSPPAASYNEQFF. The CDR3 bases are TGTGCCAGCAGTCCCCCCGCGGCCTCCTACAATGAGCAGTTCTTC.

The chain's CDR3 is CASSYASGKYEQYF. The CDR3 DNA reads TGTGCCAGCAGTTACGCTAGCGGGAAATACGAGCAGTACTTC. This chain uses TRBV6-5 with TRBJ2-7, with 9 positions matching TRBD2. The ends lost 2 bases at V and 4 bases at J; junction bases unmatched: 3. The germline gives CDR1 MNHEY, CDR2 SVGAGI. This CDR3 has 14 amino acids.

This chain connects TRBV4-1 to TRBJ1-1; TRBD1 is a possible D gene (6 bases). Germline assignment: CDR1 MGHRA and CDR2 YSYEKL. The V gene lost 3 bases and the J gene lost 10 bases, with 12 bases spanning the gap. The CDR3 consists of 12 residues. The CDR3 reads CASSQGASGAFF. CDR3 DNA: TGCGCCAGCAGCCAGGGGGCAAGTGGAGCTTTCTTT.

This clone has only a few counts. CDR3 region: CASSLIAGTSTDTQYF. The CDR3 nucleotides are TGTGCCAGCAGCTTAATCGCAGGGACTAGCACAGATACGCAGTATTTT. V is TRBV7-3 and J is TRBJ2-3; tentatively, D is TRBD2 (6 bases). The CDR3 has 16 residues. Germline V gene lookup returns CDR1 SGHTA and CDR2 FQGTGA. The V gene lost 1 base and the J gene lost 0 bases, with 11 bases spanning the gap.

The V call is TRBV25-1, the J call TRBJ2-7; TRBD1 is a possible D gene (6 bases). Trimming took 0 bases from V and 0 from J, leaving 12 bases between them. The CDR3 length is 16 residues. Germline V gene data show CDR1 as MGHDK and CDR2 as SYGVNS. CDR3 region: CASSEYEQGRSYEQYF. Here the CDR3 DNA reads TGTGCCAGCAGTGAATATGAACAGGGCCGCTCCTACGAGCAGTACTTC.

The rearrangement uses TRBV19 and TRBJ1-2, with D perhaps TRBD1 (5 bases). Germline CDR1 LNHDA, CDR2 SQIVND (reference sequence). The CDR3 is made up of 14 amino acids. Trimming took off 5 bases at V and 6 bases at J, with 16 bases between the two ends. CDR3 nucleotide sequence: TGTGCCAGTAGTGTGCAGGGTAGTTTCGATGGCTACACCTTC. Translated: CASSVQGSFDGYTF.

The chain links TRBV5-6 to TRBJ2-2; 8 bases align to TRBD1. J lost 1 base, V lost 2 bases, and 4 bases had no gene match. Germline V gives CDR1 SGHDT, CDR2 YYEEEE. The CDR3 has 16 amino acids. This CDR3 reads CASSFLGTGNTGELFF. The CDR3 nucleotides are TGTGCCAGCAGCTTTCTGGGGACAGGGAACACCGGGGAGCTGTTTTTT.

CDR3 loop: CASSPSPLTSGRYNEQFF. DNA of the CDR3: TGTGCCAGCAGCCCCTCTCCCTTAACTAGCGGGAGGTACAATGAGCAGTTCTTC. The rearrangement joins TRBV13 to TRBJ2-1; 12 bases align to TRBD2. V dropped 5 bases and J dropped 4; count of bases not matched to a gene: 12. The CDR3 has 18 residues. Germline-derived CDR1 and CDR2 are PRHDT and FYEKMQ (reference sequence). Full variable domain (rest looked up from reference TRBV13 and TRBJ2-1): AAGVIQSPRHLIKEKRETATLKCYPIPRHDTVYWYQQGPGQDPQFLISFYEKMQSDKGSIPDRFSAQQFSDYHSELNMSSLELGDSALYFCASSPSPLTSGRYNEQFFGPGTRLTVL.

The V and J genes are TRBV12-5 and TRBJ2-5, with D maybe TRBD2 (7 bases). Germline CDR1 reads LGHNT; CDR2 reads FRNRAP. Deletions cut 7 bases from V and 5 bases from J, with 23 bases between. The CDR3 consists of 16 residues. DNA for the CDR3: TGTGCTAGTGCTTGGGGGGGGCAGGGAGGAAAGGAGACCCAGTACTTC. This translates into CASAWGGQGGKETQYF.

V usage is TRBV11-2 and J usage is TRBJ2-7; the D gene is possibly TRBD1 (6 bases). Germline lookup yields CDR1 SGHAT and CDR2 FQNNGV. The V gene lost 4 bases and the J gene lost 7 bases, with 14 bases spanning the gap. The CDR3 has 13 amino acids. The CDR3 is CASSYGQTKEQYF. CDR3 nucleotides: TGTGCCAGCAGCTACGGACAGACGAAAGAGCAGTACTTC. Variable domain in full (rest from reference TRBV11-2 and TRBJ2-7): EAGVAQSPRYKIIEKRQSVAFWCNPISGHATLYWYQQILGQGPKLLIQFQNNGVVDDSQLPKDRFSAERLKGVDSTLKIQPAKLEDSAVYLCASSYGQTKEQYFGPGTRLTVT.

The chain recombines TRBV7-2 with TRBJ1-2; perhaps TRBD1 as D (6 bases). The germline gives CDR1 SGHTA, CDR2 FQGNSA. This CDR3 is built from 15 residues. Trimming took 4 bases from V and 7 from J, leaving 19 bases between them. CDR3 loop: CASSYVTGGAFGYTF. The CDR3 DNA sequence: TGTGCCAGCAGCTATGTCACGGGGGGCGCGTTTGGCTACACCTTC.

The chain carries TRBV25-1 and TRBJ2-1; TRBD2 matches at 8 bases. The junction had 9 bases not matched to a gene; V was cut back by 8 bases and J by 6 bases. The germline V gene encodes CDR1 MGHDK and CDR2 SYGVNS. The CDR3 is 14 residues long. The CDR3 DNA sequence: TGTGCCAGCCGCCACGGGACTAGAAGCAATGAGCAGTTCTTC. Its protein is CASRHGTRSNEQFF.

This clone was seen just once. The chain carries TRBV7-9 and TRBJ1-1; D not certain. CDR1 and CDR2 (germline): SEHNR, FQNEAQ (reference sequence). Deletions cut 4 bases from V and 7 bases from J, with 10 bases between. This CDR3 contains 12 residues. The CDR3 protein is CASSSYGSEAFF. For the CDR3, the DNA is TGTGCCAGCAGCTCGTATGGTAGTGAAGCTTTCTTT. The whole variable domain, filled in from reference TRBV7-9 and TRBJ1-1, reads DTGVSQNPRHKITKRGQNVTFRCDPISEHNRLYWYRQTLGQGPEFLTYFQNEAQLEKSRLLSDRFSAERPKGSFSTLEIQRTEQGDSAMYLCASSSYGSEAFFGQGTRLTVV.